This T cell receptor (beta chain) was sequenced during a study of cytomegalovirus exposure and HLA in healthy donors. Study information: Genetic ancestry analysis placed around 76% of the roughly 400 donors that were genotyped in the Caucasian-associated cluster. Study outcomes and limitations: Three CMV-associated chains were confirmed in vitro to be specific for CMV antigens. Among immune exposure information, only CMV serostatus was available. Common viral pathogens seemed to be connected with several of the most significant clusters, according to a later analysis.

As for this clone: Its antigen is not identified.

Germline lookup yields CDR1 MNHEY and CDR2 SMNVEV (reference sequence). The V segment lost 6 bases and the J segment 6 bases; nucleotides outside the gene matches: 5. This CDR3 comprises 13 residues. PCR amplification relied on 60 Vbeta primers (plus 13 Jbeta primers). Sequencing used immunoSEQ multiplex PCR; TCRdb keeps in-frame clones, though not all of them. Of some 200,000 clones in the sample, 70% are singletons; the top ten hold 2.6%. Material: PBMCs. This sequence originates from a man aged 35-49 years in good health and CMV-seropositive. The chain couples TRBV27 to TRBJ2-7, with 10 bases lining up with TRBD1. Here the CDR3 reads CASSQTGGCEQYF. The CDR3 bases are TGTGCCAGCAGCCAGACAGGGGGCTGCGAGCAGTACTTC.